What follows are 27 T cell receptor beta chains derived from one specimen sequenced in a study of T-cell memory formation after mild COVID-19. Each CDR3 protein gets one entry after TCRdb re-called the 5' RACE reads with MiXCR. Of hundreds of thousands of distinct CDR3 sequences in the sample, 15% to 20% are singletons; the top ten hold more than 20%. The sample taken for sequencing was PBMCs or a T cell subset sorted from them (not recorded which). Receptors were obtained from a man aged 18 to 35 who had mild COVID-19 (a few samples of this study predate the infection). Cell type and time point are not known.

This clonotype was counted at least ten times. The CDR3 bases are TGCGCCAGCAGCAGGTCTAGCGGGAACACAGATACGCAGTATTTT. Translation gives CASSRSSGNTDTQYF. The rearrangement uses TRBV5-1 and TRBJ2-3, with 9 bases aligning to TRBD2. The length of the CDR3 is 15 residues. The trim removed 4 bases at V and 2 bases at J, leaving 5 bases unmatched. Germline V gene lookup returns CDR1 SGHRS and CDR2 YFSETQ.

This clonotype was seen only a few times. The rearrangement uses TRBV11-2 and TRBJ1-1, with 7 bases aligning to TRBD1. This CDR3 spans 15 amino acids. The V segment lost 5 bases and the J segment 0 bases; nucleotides outside the gene matches: 6. CDR1 and CDR2 (germline): SGHAT, FQNNGV. CDR3 region: CASSTQQGMNTEAFF. The CDR3 region has the DNA TGTGCCAGCAGCACTCAACAGGGGATGAACACTGAAGCTTTCTTT.

There are a few counts of this clonotype. V usage is TRBV5-1 and J usage is TRBJ2-1; TRBD2 matches 15 bases. The CDR3 consists of 18 residues. Per the germline V gene, CDR1 is SGHRS and CDR2 is YFSETQ. Trimming cost V 3 bases and J 2 bases; bases outside gene matches: 6. CDR3 protein: CASSSGLAGGLTYNEQFF. Here the CDR3 DNA reads TGCGCCAGCAGCTCGGGACTAGCGGGGGGCCTGACCTACAATGAGCAGTTCTTC. Full variable domain (remainder filled in from reference TRBV5-1 and TRBJ2-1): KAGVTQTPRYLIKTRGQQVTLSCSPISGHRSVSWYQQTPGQGLQFLFEYFSETQRNKGNFPGRFSGRQFSNSRSEMNVSTLELGDSALYLCASSSGLAGGLTYNEQFFGPGTRLTVL.

This clonotype was counted a single time. The chain has TRBV7-2 and TRBJ1-3; D is possibly TRBD1 (6 bases). Per germline, CDR1 SGHTA and CDR2 FQGNSA. The CDR3 contains 18 residues. V lost 4 bases and J lost 0, with 19 bases in between. The CDR3 is CASSSSGGEARSGNTIYF. The CDR3 nucleotides are TGTGCCAGCAGCTCCTCGGGGGGCGAGGCCCGCTCTGGAAACACCATATATTTT.

V usage is TRBV7-2 and J usage is TRBJ2-7; 9 bases map to TRBD1. CDR3 length: 14 amino acids. V lost 2 bases, J lost 6 bases, and 5 bases stayed unmatched. CDR1 is SGHTA and CDR2 is FQGNSA in the germline V gene. CDR3 amino acids: CASSLRTGEGEQYV. The CDR3 region has the DNA TGTGCCAGCAGCTTACGGACAGGGGAGGGCGAGCAGTACGTC.

This chain connects TRBV20-1 to TRBJ2-1; TRBD2 aligns across 8 bases. The CDR3 totals 15 residues. Germline V gene sequence: CDR1 DFQATT, CDR2 SNEGSKA (reference sequence). The trim removed 3 bases at V and 8 bases at J, leaving 12 bases unmatched. The CDR3 sequence is CSASGGGTPLDEQFF. The DNA for the CDR3 is TGCAGTGCTAGTGGCGGGGGGACCCCCCTGGATGAGCAGTTCTTC.

This chain connects TRBV4-1 to TRBJ1-2, with D maybe TRBD1 (6 bases). Germline assignment: CDR1 MGHRA and CDR2 YSYEKL. V was cut by 4 bases and J by 0 bases, with 18 bases left in between. This CDR3 region has 17 residues. DNA of the CDR3: TGCGCCAGCAGCCGCAAGCTTGGACAGCTAACTAACTATGGCTACACCTTC. Its protein product is CASSRKLGQLTNYGYTF.

J is TRBJ1-6 and V is TRBV19, with D uncertain. Germline CDR1 is LNHDA and CDR2 is SQIVND (reference sequence). Deletions cut 6 bases from V and 5 bases from J, with 8 bases between. The CDR3 spans 13 residues. This CDR3 reads CASRPWDNSPLHF. For the CDR3, the DNA is TGTGCCAGTAGGCCATGGGATAATTCACCCCTCCACTTT.

V is TRBV4-1 and J is TRBJ2-2, with 9 positions matching TRBD1. From germline, CDR1 is MGHRA and CDR2 YSYEKL. V lost 3 bases, J lost 6 bases, and 14 bases stayed unmatched. This CDR3 has 18 amino acids. CDR3 sequence reads: CASSHPRGYRGPAGELFF. The CDR3 DNA follows: TGCGCCAGCAGCCATCCTCGAGGTTACAGGGGGCCAGCCGGGGAGCTGTTTTTT.

There are a few counts of this clonotype. V gene TRBV9 combines with J gene TRBJ2-2, with D unresolved. This CDR3 comprises 16 residues. Between the trimmed V and J ends, which lost 6 bases and 7 bases, there was a span of 22 bases. Germline CDR1 reads SGDLS; CDR2 reads YYNGEE. Written as DNA, the CDR3 is TGTGCCAGCACCTTGGACGGAAGAAATTTTGGCGGGGAGCTGTTTTTT. Its translation is CASTLDGRNFGGELFF.

This clonotype showed up just a few times. The chain joins TRBV20-1 to TRBJ1-2; TRBD1 might be the D (5 bases). Deletions cut 3 bases from V and 1 base from J, with 9 bases between. Germline V gives CDR1 DFQATT, CDR2 SNEGSKA (reference sequence). The CDR3 loop spans 13 amino acids. The CDR3 loop is CSARDTYNYGYTF. The CDR3 DNA reads TGCAGTGCTAGGGACACTTATAACTATGGCTACACCTTC.

Ten or more counts support this clonotype. This sequence joins TRBV18 and TRBJ1-1; D is possibly TRBD1 (5 bases). The V gene's germline CDR1 is KGHSH and CDR2 LQKENI. V was clipped by 4 bases and J by 1 base, with 13 bases between them. The CDR3 loop spans 15 amino acids. CDR3 residues: CASSRIQDENTEAFF. As DNA, the CDR3 is TGTGCCAGCTCACGCATACAGGATGAGAACACTGAAGCTTTCTTT.

The chain has TRBV27 and TRBJ2-7, with a weak D call TRBD2 (5 bases). CDR1 and CDR2 from the germline V gene are MNHEY and SMNVEV (reference sequence). Trimming pared 5 bases from V and 5 bases from J, leaving 10 bases between. The CDR3 has 12 residues. CDR3 amino acids: CASSPGFHEQYF. In nucleotides, the CDR3 is TGTGCCAGCAGTCCGGGGTTCCACGAGCAGTACTTC.

This clonotype has only a few counts. The chain links TRBV12-3 or TRBV12-4 to TRBJ1-2; 9 bases are a match to TRBD1. With V trimmed by 6 bases and J by 4 bases, 9 bases remained unmatched. The CDR3 contains 15 residues. CDR3 residues: CASRAGQGVSYGYTF. DNA of the CDR3: TGTGCCAGCAGGGCGGGACAGGGTGTTTCCTATGGCTACACCTTC.

This clonotype has only a few counts. CDR3 DNA sequence: TGTGCCAGCAGCCCCCTACTCCGGCGGGGCGGGGAGCTGTTTTTT. Protein: CASSPLLRRGGELFF. The rearrangement joins TRBV7-9 to TRBJ2-2, with D perhaps TRBD2 (6 bases). CDR3 length equals 15 residues. Trimming cost V 5 bases and J 7 bases, with 17 bases left between them. CDR1 is SEHNR and CDR2 is FQNEAQ in the germline V gene (reference sequence).

The V call is TRBV7-9, the J call TRBJ2-5; either TRBD1 or TRBD2 may fit D (5 bases each). V lost 5 bases, J lost 1 base, and 14 bases lay in between. The CDR3 runs to 15 residues. The germline gives CDR1 SEHNR, CDR2 FQNEAQ (reference sequence). The CDR3 DNA reads as TGTGCCAGCAGCCTATCGGGGCAGTCCCAAGAGACCCAGTACTTC. Its translation is CASSLSGQSQETQYF.

V and J are TRBV7-2 and TRBJ2-5; 7 bases agree with TRBD1. Trimming removed 5 bases from V and 3 bases from J; junction bases left unmatched: 3. From germline, CDR1 is SGHTA and CDR2 FQGNSA. The CDR3 runs 13 residues. The CDR3 DNA is TGTGCCAGCAGCGTAGGACAGGAAGAGACCCAGTACTTC. It is translated as CASSVGQEETQYF.

The chain is built from TRBV20-1 and TRBJ1-5; tentatively, D is TRBD1 (5 bases). Germline V lookup: CDR1 DFQATT, CDR2 SNEGSKA (reference sequence). The CDR3 length is 14 residues. V was trimmed by 0 bases and J by 7 bases, leaving 13 bases between them. As DNA, the CDR3 is TGCAGTGCTAGAGATCGGGGGGGGTACCAGCCCCAGCATTTT. The encoded protein is CSARDRGGYQPQHF.

This clonotype was seen at least ten times. The genes are TRBV7-8 and TRBJ2-2, with 7 nucleotides matching TRBD2. The CDR3 is 15 residues long. V lost 8 bases and J lost 5; bases outside the gene matches: 11. CDR1 is SGHVS, CDR2 FQNEAQ, per germline. DNA for the CDR3: TGTGCCAGCCTGCTGGGCGGGGAGGGAACCGGGGAGCTGTTTTTT. Protein: CASLLGGEGTGELFF.

The J gene is TRBJ1-2, the V gene TRBV14; 9 bases line up with TRBD1. The trim removed 1 base at V and 4 bases at J, leaving 7 bases unmatched. The CDR3 length is 16 residues. Germline CDR1 reads SGHDN; CDR2 reads FVKESK. CDR3 bases: TGTGCCAGCAGCCAAGGGACAGGGGTCTTCGCCTATGGCTACACCTTC. Translated: CASSQGTGVFAYGYTF. Looking up the rest from reference TRBV14 and TRBJ1-2 gives the full variable domain: EAGVTQFPSHSVIEKGQTVTLRCDPISGHDNLYWYRRVMGKEIKFLLHFVKESKQDESGMPNNRFLAERTGGTYSTLKVQPAELEDSGVYFCASSQGTGVFAYGYTFGSGTRLTVV.

The V call is TRBV7-2, the J call TRBJ1-3; TRBD1 matches at 8 bases. Trimming cost V 5 bases and J 4 bases; bases outside gene matches: 7. The CDR3 sequence is 15 residues long. Germline V CDR1 and CDR2: SGHTA, FQGNSA. The DNA for the CDR3 is TGTGCCAGCAGCAACCTTGGACAGGGCGGAAACACCATATATTTT. Residues: CASSNLGQGGNTIYF.

There are a few counts of this clonotype. The chain uses TRBV24-1 and TRBJ1-2, with D possibly TRBD1 on 5 matching bases. The germline CDR1 and CDR2 sequences are KGHDR and SFDVKD. The CDR3 totals 14 residues. Trimming shortened V by 2 bases and J by 4 bases, and 10 bases separated the two germline ends. CDR3 sequence (DNA): TGTGCCACCAGTGATTCCAGACAGAGCTATGGCTACACCTTC. Its translation is CATSDSRQSYGYTF.

This clonotype was observed a few times. The chain links TRBV6-6 to TRBJ1-4, with D unclear. Germline CDR1 reads MNHNY; CDR2 reads SVGAGI (reference sequence). There are 14 residues in the CDR3. V dropped 5 bases and J dropped 0 bases, with 7 bases sitting between them. CDR3 sequence (DNA): TGTGCCAGCAGTGTCGCAACAACTAATGAAAAACTGTTTTTT. It encodes CASSVATTNEKLFF.

The sample holds a few counts of this clonotype. V is TRBV20-1 and J is TRBJ1-1; a possible D gene is TRBD1 (6 bases). Deletions cut 5 bases from V and 3 bases from J, with 13 bases between. This CDR3 is 13 amino acids long. Germline CDR1 DFQATT, CDR2 SNEGSKA (reference sequence). The CDR3 DNA is TGCAGTGCTGACGGGGGGCGTTACACTGAAGCTTTCTTT. Protein product: CSADGGRYTEAFF.

V is TRBV2 and J is TRBJ2-2; perhaps TRBD2 as D (6 bases). The CDR3 contains 15 residues. Trimming cost V 3 bases and J 2 bases, with 10 bases left between them. Per germline, CDR1 SNHLY and CDR2 FYNNEI. The CDR3 sequence: CASSDRGRNTGELFF. In DNA form, the CDR3 reads TGTGCCAGCAGTGACCGGGGGAGAAACACCGGGGAGCTGTTTTTT.

The chain couples TRBV20-1 to TRBJ1-5; D is undetermined. The CDR3 consists of 16 residues. Between the trimmed V and J ends, which lost 4 bases and 6 bases, there was a span of 22 bases. The germline gives CDR1 DFQATT, CDR2 SNEGSKA (reference sequence). In DNA, the CDR3 is TGCAGTGCTACCCCCGAATGGGGAGGTATTGGTCAGCCCCAGCATTTT. This sequence encodes CSATPEWGGIGQPQHF.

This rearrangement joins TRBV28 to TRBJ2-7; tentatively, D is TRBD2 (6 bases). CDR3 size: 14 residues. Trimming pared 4 bases from V and 3 bases from J, leaving 13 bases between. Germline V gene data show CDR1 as MDHEN and CDR2 as SYDVKM. CDR3 amino acids: CASSSPSGDYEQYV. CDR3 in DNA: TGTGCCAGCAGTTCTCCCTCGGGGGACTACGAGCAGTACGTC.